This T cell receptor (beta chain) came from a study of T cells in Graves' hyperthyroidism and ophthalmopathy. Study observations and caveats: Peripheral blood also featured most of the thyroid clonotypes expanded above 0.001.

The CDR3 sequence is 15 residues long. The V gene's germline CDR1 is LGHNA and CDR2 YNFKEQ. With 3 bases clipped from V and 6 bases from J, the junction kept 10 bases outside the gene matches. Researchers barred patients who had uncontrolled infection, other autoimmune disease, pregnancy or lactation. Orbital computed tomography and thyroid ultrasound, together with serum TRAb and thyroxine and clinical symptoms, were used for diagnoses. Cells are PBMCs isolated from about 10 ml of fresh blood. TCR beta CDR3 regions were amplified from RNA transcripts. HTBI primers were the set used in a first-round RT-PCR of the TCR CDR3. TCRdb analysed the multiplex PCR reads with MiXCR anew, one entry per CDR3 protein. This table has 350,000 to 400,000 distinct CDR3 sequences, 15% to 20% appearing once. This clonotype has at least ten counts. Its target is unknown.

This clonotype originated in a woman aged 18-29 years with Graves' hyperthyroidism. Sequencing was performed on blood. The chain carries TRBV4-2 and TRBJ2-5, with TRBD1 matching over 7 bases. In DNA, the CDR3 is TGTGCCAGCAGCCAGGAACCGGGACAGCAAAAGACCCAGTACTTC. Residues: CASSQEPGQQKTQYF.